The 4 T cell receptor gamma chains reported below all come from one sample, sequenced in a study of Vδ1+ human thymocytes. Notes on the study in general: Thymic TRG and TRD repertoires appeared highly polyclonal.

Sequences come from RNA converted to cDNA by reverse transcription. CDR3 amplicons came from multiplex PCR with pooled V-gene forward and constant-region reverse primers. TCRdb applied CATT to the multiplex PCR reads for clone calling. The repertoire has under 25,000 gamma-chain clones, roughly an eighth of them found once; the top ten carry 1.9%. What these receptors recognize is not known. The material sequenced was Vdelta1+ gamma-delta thymocytes from the thymus. Subset described: FACS-sorted CD3+ TCRalphabeta- TCRVdelta1+ TCRVdelta2- thymocytes. These receptor sequences come from a child less than two years old who had congenital heart surgery.

The chain carries TRGV4 and TRGJ1 or TRGJ2. Trimming cost V 1 base and J 3 bases; bases outside gene matches: 6. Germline CDR1 is EGSTGY and CDR2 is YDSYTSSV. CDR3 length: 14 residues. The CDR3 nucleotides read TGTGCCACCTGGGATGGCTTTATTTATTATAAGAAACTCTTT. Translated: CATWDGFIYYKKLF.

This clone showed up just a few times. The rearrangement links TRGV4 to TRGJ1 or TRGJ2. V lost 8 bases and J lost 1; bases outside the gene matches: 2. This CDR3 region has 11 residues. Germline values: CDR1 EGSTGY, CDR2 YDSYTSSV. CDR3 protein: CATFNYYKKLF. The CDR3 DNA is TGTGCCACCTTTAATTATTATAAGAAACTCTTT.

This clone was recorded a few times. The V and J genes are TRGV9 and TRGJ1 or TRGJ2. There are 15 residues in the CDR3. Per the germline V gene, CDR1 is GITISATS and CDR2 is ISYDGTV (reference sequence). With 4 bases clipped from V and 3 bases from J, the junction kept 12 bases outside the gene matches. CDR3 nucleotides: TGTGCCTTGTGGGACCCAAAACAGGGTTATTATAAGAAACTCTTT. Its translation is CALWDPKQGYYKKLF.

This clone was observed a handful of times. One junction end does not reproduce the germline sequence, and a read error may be involved. The V gene is TRGV4, the J gene TRGJP2. CDR1 and CDR2 (germline): EGSTGY, YDSYTSSV. The CDR3 is 15 amino acids. CDR3 loop: CATWDGRSSDWIRTF. DNA of the CDR3: TGTGCCACCTGGGATGGGCGTAGTAGTGATTGGATCAGGACGTTT.